This is a list of T cell receptor beta chains from one sample in a study of cytomegalovirus exposure and HLA in healthy donors. Profiling relied on immunoSEQ multiplex PCR, and the TCRdb table lists in-frame clones only, not all of them. Found here are approximately 130,000 clones, approximately 87% of them singletons; the top ten hold about 1.5%. Sequencing was carried out using PBMCs. The source of these receptors is a middle-aged man in good health and CMV-seronegative. Both conserved end residues are part of each CDR3. Fields, in order: clone size, J gene, V gene, D gene, CDR3 DNA, CDR3 protein. A D gene is named only where the DNA matches it firmly. Clone size, where shown, is once, few, many, or a class for clones that have expanded.

size: NA; J: TRBJ2-2; V: TRBV7-3; D: NA; DNA: TGTGCCAGCAGCCCCTATTCTAGTTTGAAGAACACCGGGGAGCTGTTTTTT; CDR3: CASSPYSSLKNTGELFF
size: NA; J: TRBJ1-1; V: TRBV7-9; D: TRBD1; DNA: TGTGCCAGCAGCTTAAGGACAGGGGGCTTCACTGAAGCTTTCTTT; CDR3: CASSLRTGGFTEAFF
size: NA; J: TRBJ2-6; V: TRBV2; D: NA; DNA: TGTGCCAGCAGTGCCGAGGGCTGGTCTGGGGCCAACGTCCTGACTTTC; CDR3: CASSAEGWSGANVLTF
size: NA; J: TRBJ2-1; V: TRBV4-3; D: NA; DNA: TGCGCCAGCAGCCAAGGTACAGGCGGGGCGGCCAATGAGCAGTTCTTC; CDR3: CASSQGTGGAANEQFF
size: NA; J: TRBJ1-5; V: TRBV19; D: TRBD1; DNA: TGTGCCAGTAGTAACAGGGGCATCAATCAGCCCCAGCATTTT; CDR3: CASSNRGINQPQHF
size: once; J: TRBJ2-1; V: TRBV4-1; D: TRBD2; DNA: TGCGCCAGCAGCCCGTCTAGCGGGAGGAGTACTACCTACAATGAGCAGTTCTTC; CDR3: CASSPSSGRSTTYNEQFF
size: NA; J: TRBJ2-6; V: TRBV7-8; D: NA; DNA: TGTGCCAGCGTAATGGGCGCTCACTCTGGGGCCAACGTCCTGACTTTC; CDR3: CASVMGAHSGANVLTF
size: few; J: TRBJ2-7; V: TRBV7-3; D: NA; DNA: TGTGCCAGCAGCCCACGGGCAGGGAACGACGAGCAGTACTTC; CDR3: CASSPRAGNDEQYF
size: NA; J: TRBJ2-1; V: TRBV28; D: TRBD2; DNA: TGTGCCAGCAGTCCCAGCGGGGAGTACAATGAGCAGTTCTTC; CDR3: CASSPSGEYNEQFF
size: NA; J: TRBJ1-2; V: TRBV27; D: TRBD1; DNA: TGTGCCAGCAGGTTGACAGGGGCCCTCGGATCTAACTATGGCTACACCTTC; CDR3: CASRLTGALGSNYGYTF
size: once; J: TRBJ2-2; V: TRBV6-5; D: TRBD2; DNA: TGTGCCAGCAGGGTTGGACTAGCGAACACCGGGGAGCTGTTTTTT; CDR3: CASRVGLANTGELFF
size: few; J: TRBJ2-1; V: TRBV7-9; D: NA; DNA: TGTGCCAGCAGCTCACACAGGGTATATGAGCAGTTCTTC; CDR3: CASSSHRVYEQFF
size: NA; J: TRBJ2-6; V: TRBV7-2; D: NA; DNA: TGTGCCAGCAGGGGCCCTGGGGCCAACGTCCTGACTTTC; CDR3: CASRGPGANVLTF
size: NA; J: TRBJ2-7; V: TRBV19; D: NA; DNA: TGTGCCAGTAGTATCGCTCGTGTAGGGGGTACAAGCGAGCAGTACTTC; CDR3: CASSIARVGGTSEQYF
size: few; J: TRBJ2-2; V: TRBV4-2; D: TRBD2; DNA: TGTGCCAGCGGGCGGTTGCTAGCGGGGGCCGGGGAGCTGTTTTTT; CDR3: CASGRLLAGAGELFF
size: NA; J: TRBJ2-5; V: TRBV5-6; D: TRBD2; DNA: TGTGCCAGCAGCTTGGGTGGGAGGGCTCGTCGGGAGACCCAGTACTTC; CDR3: CASSLGGRARRETQYF
size: NA; J: TRBJ2-2; V: TRBV5-1; D: NA; DNA: TGCGCCAGCAGCTCGGGACTCACCGGGGAGCTGTTTTTT; CDR3: CASSSGLTGELFF
size: NA; J: TRBJ2-1; V: TRBV12-1; D: NA; DNA: TGTGCCAGCCCCCCTCCCCGGAGGGCCGTGTACAATGAGCAGTTCTTC; CDR3: CASPPPRRAVYNEQFF
size: NA; J: TRBJ2-1; V: TRBV27; D: NA; DNA: TGTGCCAGCGGGTTCATGGGTGGGAGCAATGAGCAGTTCTTC; CDR3: CASGFMGGSNEQFF
size: NA; J: TRBJ2-2; V: TRBV7-9; D: NA; DNA: TGTGCCAGCAGCTCACAGGGATCGGTGGCCGGGGAGCTGTTTTTT; CDR3: CASSSQGSVAGELFF
size: NA; J: TRBJ2-1; V: TRBV25-1; D: TRBD1; DNA: TGTGCCAGCTCCTACAGGGGGCCAGCCTACAATGAGCAGTTCTTC; CDR3: CASSYRGPAYNEQFF
size: once; J: TRBJ1-1; V: TRBV5-1; D: TRBD1; DNA: TGCGCCAGCAGAAGACCAGGGGGCAACACTGAAGCTTTCTTT; CDR3: CASRRPGGNTEAFF
size: NA; J: TRBJ1-2; V: TRBV29-1; D: NA; DNA: TGCAGCGTTAGCGACGGAGGTGGCTACACCTTC; CDR3: CSVSDGGGYTF
size: NA; J: TRBJ2-3; V: TRBV10-3; D: NA; DNA: TGTGCCGTTATGGAGGGGGGGGGAGATACGCAGTATTTT; CDR3: CAVMEGGGDTQYF
size: NA; J: TRBJ2-7; V: TRBV9; D: NA; DNA: TGTGCCAACCCTAATGTGGCGGGAATGGAAGTCTACGAGCAGTACTTC; CDR3: CANPNVAGMEVYEQYF
size: NA; J: TRBJ2-3; V: TRBV7-6; D: TRBD1; DNA: TGTGCCAGCAGCTTCGACAGGGAAGATACGCAGTATTTT; CDR3: CASSFDREDTQYF
size: NA; J: TRBJ2-1; V: TRBV10-1; D: TRBD1; DNA: TGCGCCAGCGGGCGCTGGCAGGGGGCTTCGGGGAATGAGCAGTTCTTC; CDR3: CASGRWQGASGNEQFF
size: NA; J: TRBJ2-1; V: TRBV4-1; D: NA; DNA: TGCGCCAGCAGCCGAGAGGTCAGGGGCAATGAGCAGTTCTTC; CDR3: CASSREVRGNEQFF
size: NA; J: TRBJ2-5; V: TRBV27; D: NA; DNA: TGTGCCAGCAGTTTAAGAACTCAAGAGACCCAGTACTTC; CDR3: CASSLRTQETQYF
size: NA; J: TRBJ2-7; V: TRBV19; D: NA; DNA: TGTGCCAGTAGTATTGGAGGGAACGAGCAGTACTTC; CDR3: CASSIGGNEQYF
size: few; J: TRBJ1-1; V: TRBV15; D: TRBD1; DNA: TGTGCCACCCACGACAGGGTGAACACTGAAGCTTTCTTT; CDR3: CATHDRVNTEAFF
size: NA; J: TRBJ2-7; V: TRBV11-2; D: TRBD1; DNA: TGTGCCAGCAGCGCCACAGGGGGAGAGCAGTACTTC; CDR3: CASSATGGEQYF
size: NA; J: TRBJ2-7; V: TRBV2; D: NA; DNA: TGTGCCAGCAGTGAAGGGGGACTGTCCTACGAGCAGTACTTC; CDR3: CASSEGGLSYEQYF
size: NA; J: TRBJ2-7; V: TRBV5-1; D: TRBD1; DNA: TGCGCCAGCAGCCCGGGACAGGGGTGGCGCGAGCAGTACTTC; CDR3: CASSPGQGWREQYF
size: few; J: TRBJ1-2; V: TRBV4-3; D: NA; DNA: TGCGCCAGCAGCCAAGAGGCAGGGGTGGTCTATGGCTACACCTTC; CDR3: CASSQEAGVVYGYTF
size: NA; J: TRBJ2-1; V: TRBV7-2; D: TRBD1; DNA: TGTGCCAGCAGCTTGCACAGGGGGCCCAATGAGCAGTTCTTC; CDR3: CASSLHRGPNEQFF
size: NA; J: TRBJ2-2; V: TRBV19; D: NA; DNA: TGTGCCAGTAGTCCACTCGGGGGAGGCGGGGAGCTGTTTTTT; CDR3: CASSPLGGGGELFF
size: NA; J: TRBJ1-6; V: TRBV12-5; D: TRBD1; DNA: TGTGCTAGTGGTCCCGGGACAGCGGATTCACCCCTCCACTTT; CDR3: CASGPGTADSPLHF
size: NA; J: TRBJ2-7; V: TRBV30; D: TRBD2; DNA: TGTGCCTGGAGTGGACTAGCGAACAGGAGCTCCTACGAGCAGTACTTC; CDR3: CAWSGLANRSSYEQYF
size: NA; J: TRBJ2-1; V: TRBV9; D: NA; DNA: TGTGCCAGCAGCGTAGTCGGGAGCTCCTACAATGAGCAGTTCTTC; CDR3: CASSVVGSSYNEQFF
size: NA; J: TRBJ2-5; V: TRBV5-1; D: TRBD1; DNA: TGCGCCAGCAGCTTGGCCCGGGACAGCTGGGGAGAGACCCAGTACTTC; CDR3: CASSLARDSWGETQYF
size: NA; J: TRBJ1-3; V: TRBV19; D: NA; DNA: TGTGCCAGTAGTATCCAGGCAGGAAACACCATATATTTT; CDR3: CASSIQAGNTIYF
size: NA; J: TRBJ2-7; V: TRBV21-1; D: NA; DNA: TGTGCCAGCTGGGAGGGTTCGTACGAGCAGTACTTC; CDR3: CASWEGSYEQYF
size: NA; J: TRBJ2-5; V: TRBV6-4; D: NA; DNA: TGTGCCAGCAGGGAGAGTCTAGGGACCCAGTACTTC; CDR3: CASRESLGTQYF
size: NA; J: TRBJ1-5; V: TRBV28; D: NA; DNA: TGTGCCAGCAGTTTCATCGGAGATCAGCCCCAGCATTTT; CDR3: CASSFIGDQPQHF
size: NA; J: TRBJ2-5; V: TRBV7-9; D: TRBD2; DNA: TGTTCCAGCAGCTTAGCGGGGGGGCCGAGGCAAGAGACCCAGTACTTC; CDR3: CSSSLAGGPRQETQYF
size: NA; J: TRBJ2-1; V: TRBV18; D: TRBD1; DNA: TGTGCCAGCTCAACCCCAGGGGGCGCAGAGTTCTTC; CDR3: CASSTPGGAEFF
size: once; J: TRBJ2-7; V: TRBV9; D: TRBD2; DNA: TGTGCCAGCAGCCTACAGGCGGGAGAGACCTACGAGCAGTACTTC; CDR3: CASSLQAGETYEQYF
size: NA; J: TRBJ2-1; V: TRBV13; D: TRBD2; DNA: TGTGCCAGCGGGAGGCGGGAGCCGGTTAGGTCCTACAATGAGCAGTTCTTC; CDR3: CASGRREPVRSYNEQFF
size: NA; J: TRBJ2-1; V: TRBV29-1; D: TRBD2; DNA: TGCAGCGTTGATGGACTAGCGGGAGCTCGTTACAATGAGCAGTTCTTC; CDR3: CSVDGLAGARYNEQFF
size: once; J: TRBJ2-3; V: TRBV4-1; D: TRBD1; DNA: TGCGCCAGCAGCCAAGAAAGGGACAGGTCCACAGATACGCAGTATTTT; CDR3: CASSQERDRSTDTQYF
size: NA; J: TRBJ2-1; V: TRBV6-5; D: NA; DNA: TGTGCCAGCAGTTACTCGTTCAGCGGCTCCTACAATGAGCAGTTCTTC; CDR3: CASSYSFSGSYNEQFF
size: NA; J: TRBJ2-1; V: TRBV29-1; D: TRBD1; DNA: TGCAGCGTACTTGTGACAGGGCCTTACAATGAGCAGTTCTTC; CDR3: CSVLVTGPYNEQFF
size: NA; J: TRBJ2-7; V: TRBV7-6; D: NA; DNA: TGTGCCAGCAGTTACGACACAGGATCGTACGAGCAGTACTTC; CDR3: CASSYDTGSYEQYF
size: NA; J: TRBJ2-1; V: TRBV7-9; D: TRBD2; DNA: TGTGCCAGCAGCGGTTGGAGGACTAGCGGACTCTACAATGAGCAGTTCTTC; CDR3: CASSGWRTSGLYNEQFF
size: NA; J: TRBJ1-2; V: TRBV7-9; D: TRBD1; DNA: TGTGCCAGCAGCTTAGTGGGGACAGGGGGGATCTATGGCTACACCTTC; CDR3: CASSLVGTGGIYGYTF
size: NA; J: TRBJ2-7; V: TRBV2; D: TRBD2; DNA: TGTGCCACCCTATTTCCGGGACTAGCGGGAGTAGGCGAGCAGTACTTC; CDR3: CATLFPGLAGVGEQYF
size: NA; J: TRBJ2-3; V: TRBV6-5; D: TRBD1; DNA: TGTGCCAGCAGTCTGGGACAGGGAACAGATACGCAGTATTTT; CDR3: CASSLGQGTDTQYF
size: once; J: TRBJ1-3; V: TRBV5-4; D: NA; DNA: TGTGCCAGCAGCTGGGGAGGCTCTGGAAACACCATATATTTT; CDR3: CASSWGGSGNTIYF